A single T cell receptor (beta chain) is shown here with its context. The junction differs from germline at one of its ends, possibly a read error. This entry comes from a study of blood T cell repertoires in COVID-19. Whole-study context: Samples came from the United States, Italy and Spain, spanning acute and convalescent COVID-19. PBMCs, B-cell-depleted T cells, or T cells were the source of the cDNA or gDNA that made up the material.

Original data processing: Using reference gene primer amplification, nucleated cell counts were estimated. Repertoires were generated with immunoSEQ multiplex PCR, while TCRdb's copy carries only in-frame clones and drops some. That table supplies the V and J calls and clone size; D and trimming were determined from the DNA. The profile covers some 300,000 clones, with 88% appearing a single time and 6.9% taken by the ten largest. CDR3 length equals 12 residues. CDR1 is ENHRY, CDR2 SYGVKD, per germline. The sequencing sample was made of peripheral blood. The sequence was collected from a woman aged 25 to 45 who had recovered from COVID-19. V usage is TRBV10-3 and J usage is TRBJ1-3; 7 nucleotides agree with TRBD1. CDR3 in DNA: TGTGCCATCAGTGATGGGGACAGCGAAAAGGTTTTT. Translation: CAISDGDSEKVF.